The source of this T cell receptor beta chain is a study of T cell responses to AZD1222 COVID-19 vaccine. As to this clone: Its antigen is not identified.

The junction had 5 bases not matched to a gene; V was cut back by 8 bases and J by 2 bases. Germline loops: CDR1 SEHNR, CDR2 FQNEAQ (reference sequence). The CDR3 runs 14 residues. The method was immunoSEQ multiplex PCR; TCRdb's version includes in-frame clones alone and lacks a portion of them. The repertoire consists of 100,000 to 150,000 clones, with more than 70% occurring once and the leading ten covering approximately 12%. Points from the study as a whole: White British ancestry dominated among donors, who included more females, and clonal diversity was possibly underestimated.

This chain links TRBV7-9 with TRBJ2-2, with 7 bases matching TRBD1. The TCR was taken from an adult in good health. Sequenced material: peripheral blood, taken on day 0 of AZD1222 vaccination. In nucleotides, the CDR3 is TGTGCCAGCGGGGACAGCTATAACACCGGGGAGCTGTTTTTT. The encoded protein is CASGDSYNTGELFF.